This T cell receptor (beta chain) was identified in a study of pediatric ulcerative colitis. Findings and limits, study-wide: A couple of patients' blood samples yielded substantially fewer templates. In rectum, acute severe colitis had expanded clones and less diversity. No controls had the two rectal clonotypes shared by ulcerative colitis patients.

One to two pinch biopsies were taken from the rectum during colonoscopy. The germline V gene has CDR1 SQVTM and CDR2 ANQGSEA. Trimming stripped 4 bases from V and 2 bases from J, with 12 bases between. The CDR3 covers 14 residues. Only in-frame clones appear in the TCRdb table, and some are missing; sequencing was by immunoSEQ multiplex PCR. Of 30,000 to 35,000 clones listed, around 80% are singletons. Details on this clone: Antigen: not known.

The receptor was derived from a boy between 10 and 17 years old with mild ulcerative colitis. The rearrangement joins TRBV29-1 to TRBJ2-1; the D gene could be TRBD1 or TRBD2 (5 bases each). Sequences were obtained from gut tissue. The CDR3 here is CSVVYGATYNEQFF. The DNA for the CDR3 is TGCAGCGTTGTGTACGGGGCGACCTACAATGAGCAGTTCTTC.